This passage covers 10 T cell receptor beta chains from one sample sequenced in a study of blood T cell repertoires in COVID-19. The data were produced by immunoSEQ multiplex PCR, yet TCRdb's version contains in-frame clones alone and is incomplete. The table records 130,000 or so clones, around 86% of them present only once. Sequencing was done on a sample of PBMCs or T cells enriched from blood (not recorded which). These receptors were collected from a man aged 25 to 45 who had recovered from COVID-19.

The rearrangement links TRBV7-9 to TRBJ2-7; D perhaps matches TRBD1 (6 bases). CDR1 is SEHNR, CDR2 FQNEAQ, per germline (reference sequence). With 4 bases removed from V and 3 bases from J, the gap between germline ends came to 13 bases. The CDR3 has 14 amino acids. The CDR3: CASSSTGSYYEQYF. CDR3 bases: TGTGCCAGCAGCTCCACAGGGTCTTACTACGAGCAGTACTTC.

This clone was seen once. The gene calls are TRBV5-4 and TRBJ2-7; 8 bases are shared with TRBD1. The CDR3 sequence is 14 residues long. Unmatched junction bases numbered 9, after V lost 4 bases and J lost 6 bases. Germline assignment: CDR1 SGHNT and CDR2 YYREEE (reference sequence). CDR3 residues: CASSPRTGFSEQYF. The CDR3, as DNA: TGTGCCAGCAGCCCGAGGACAGGGTTTAGCGAGCAGTACTTC.

This clone has just one count. The J gene is TRBJ2-2, the V gene TRBV5-4; 8 bases match TRBD2. After removal of 4 bases from V and 5 bases from J, the junction contained 1 base not matched to a gene. This CDR3 comprises 13 residues. Germline values: CDR1 SGHNT, CDR2 YYREEE (reference sequence). The CDR3: CASSPSGTGELFF. Here the CDR3 DNA reads TGTGCCAGCAGCCCTAGCGGGACCGGGGAGCTGTTTTTT.

The CDR3 reads CASSRTLQETQYF. The CDR3 nucleotides are TGCGCCAGCAGCCGGACACTTCAAGAGACCCAGTACTTC. This rearrangement joins TRBV5-1 to TRBJ2-5, with D perhaps matching TRBD1 (5 bases). V lost 4 bases to trimming and J lost 2 bases, with 9 bases between them. This CDR3 has 13 amino acids. The V gene's germline CDR1 is SGHRS and CDR2 YFSETQ. The variable domain in full, completed from reference TRBV5-1 and TRBJ2-5, reads KAGVTQTPRYLIKTRGQQVTLSCSPISGHRSVSWYQQTPGQGLQFLFEYFSETQRNKGNFPGRFSGRQFSNSRSEMNVSTLELGDSALYLCASSRTLQETQYFGPGTRLLVL.

The V call is TRBV3-1 (or the pseudogene TRBV3-2), the J call TRBJ2-2; 7 positions agree with TRBD1. The CDR3 consists of 16 residues. The V gene's germline CDR1 is LGHDT and CDR2 YNNKEL (reference sequence). V shed 6 bases, J shed 6 bases, and the junction held 13 bases outside the gene matches. The CDR3 region has the DNA TGTGCCAGCAGTCCTAGGGGGCCTTCCCCTTCCGGGGAGCTGTTTTTT. The encoded protein is CASSPRGPSPSGELFF.

V and J are TRBV27 and TRBJ1-1; D may be TRBD1 (5 bases). This CDR3 has 13 residues. Germline loops: CDR1 MNHEY, CDR2 SMNVEV (reference sequence). V dropped 6 bases and J dropped 1 base, with 9 bases sitting between them. As DNA, the CDR3 is TGTGCCAGCAGCCTGACAGCGAACACTGAAGCTTTCTTT. This translates into CASSLTANTEAFF.

The chain has TRBV5-4 and TRBJ2-7; possible D gene TRBD1, 6 bases. Looked up from germline, CDR1 is SGHNT and CDR2 is YYREEE (reference sequence). The CDR3 consists of 15 residues. V was trimmed by 4 bases and J by 1 base, leaving 15 bases between them. CDR3: CASSPHPGQSYEQYF. The CDR3 DNA reads TGTGCCAGCAGCCCTCATCCGGGACAATCCTACGAGCAGTACTTC. The variable domain in full, completed from reference TRBV5-4 and TRBJ2-7, reads ETGVTQSPTHLIKTRGQQVTLRCSSQSGHNTVSWYQQALGQGPQFIFQYYREEENGRGNFPPRFSGLQFPNYSSELNVNALELDDSALYLCASSPHPGQSYEQYFGPGTRLTVT.

CDR3 DNA: TGTGCCAGCAGCCAGGACAGGGCAGATACGCAGTATTTT. Its translation: CASSQDRADTQYF. The J gene is TRBJ2-3, the V gene TRBV7-6; 8 positions agree with TRBD1. Germline CDR1 reads SGHVS; CDR2 reads FNYEAQ. CDR3 length: 13 residues. After removal of 5 bases from V and 4 bases from J, the junction contained 2 bases not matched to a gene. Full variable domain (outside the CDR3, taken from reference TRBV7-6 and TRBJ2-3): GAGVSQSPRYKVTKRGQDVALRCDPISGHVSLYWYRQALGQGPEFLTYFNYEAQQDKSGLPNDRFSAERPEGSISTLTIQRTEQRDSAMYRCASSQDRADTQYFGPGTRLTVL.

This clone has just a few counts. The J gene is TRBJ1-1, the V gene TRBV7-6; 8 bases line up with TRBD1. The CDR3 loop spans 15 amino acids. The germline CDR1 and CDR2 sequences are SGHVS and FNYEAQ. J lost 11 bases, V lost 4 bases, and 15 bases had no gene match. The CDR3 DNA reads as TGTGCCAGCAGCTCAAGCGGGGCAGGGGGCGGCGGGGCTTTCTTT. The encoded protein is CASSSSGAGGGGAFF.

This clone appeared a few times. V gene TRBV4-1 combines with J gene TRBJ2-7; 12 nucleotides agree with TRBD2. CDR3 length: 21 amino acids. Looked up from germline, CDR1 is MGHRA and CDR2 is YSYEKL. V lost 4 bases, J lost 1 base, and 20 bases stayed unmatched. CDR3 sequence: CASSRGLAGGPRFVRSYEQYF. The CDR3, as DNA: TGCGCCAGCAGCCGAGGGCTAGCGGGAGGGCCTCGGTTTGTACGGTCCTACGAGCAGTACTTC.